Below, 17 T cell receptor beta chains from the same sample are listed, as sequenced in a study of blood T cells in healthy people across ages. Combining a sample-barcoded 5' primer with a J-beta primer mix, a second PCR ran for roughly 7 to 11 cycles. Via MiXCR, TCRdb re-called the 5' RACE reads, giving one row per CDR3 protein. The profile covers approximately 800,000 distinct CDR3 sequences, with approximately 67% appearing a single time and around a quarter taken by the ten largest. Sequencing input: blood. These receptor sequences come from a man between 25 and 39 years old in good health.

V gene TRBV9 combines with J gene TRBJ2-7; 11 bases align to TRBD1. Germline V gives CDR1 SGDLS, CDR2 YYNGEE. The CDR3 has 15 amino acids. Trimming at V came to 3 bases and at J to 3 bases, leaving 5 bases not matched to a gene. CDR3 loop: CASSETGQGVYEQYF. In nucleotides, the CDR3 is TGTGCCAGCAGCGAGACGGGACAGGGGGTCTACGAGCAGTACTTC.

This clonotype was seen a single time. CDR3 region: CASSYRSGGTNNEQFF. CDR3 nucleotides: TGTGCCAGCAGTTACCGTAGCGGGGGGACCAACAATGAGCAGTTCTTC. The rearrangement uses TRBV6-2 or TRBV6-3 and TRBJ2-1; 10 bases line up with TRBD2. This CDR3 has 16 residues. Per the germline V gene, CDR1 is MNHEY and CDR2 is SVGEGT. Trimming removed 2 bases from V and 5 bases from J; junction bases left unmatched: 6.

The rearrangement joins TRBV25-1 to TRBJ2-5; D is ambiguous. The CDR3 runs to 13 residues. V lost 6 bases, J lost 4 bases, and 12 bases lay in between. CDR1 and CDR2 (germline): MGHDK, SYGVNS. The CDR3 bases are TGTGCCAGCAGCCCCCTCTCCCCAGAGACCCAGTACTTC. It is translated as CASSPLSPETQYF. Supplemented by reference TRBV25-1 and TRBJ2-5, the full variable domain reads EADIYQTPRYLVIGTGKKITLECSQTMGHDKMYWYQQDPGMELHLIHYSYGVNSTEKGDLSSESTVSRIRTEHFPLTLESARPSHTSQYLCASSPLSPETQYFGPGTRLLVL.

This chain uses TRBV9 with TRBJ1-6; D is ambiguous. The V gene lost 0 bases and the J gene lost 8 bases, with 30 bases spanning the gap. The length of the CDR3 is 21 residues. Germline V gene sequence: CDR1 SGDLS, CDR2 YYNGEE. The CDR3 protein is CASSVGAFQRVGTADHSPLHF. CDR3 sequence (DNA): TGTGCCAGCAGCGTAGGGGCATTTCAACGGGTTGGAACCGCCGATCATTCACCCCTCCACTTT.

J is TRBJ2-3 and V is TRBV12-3 or TRBV12-4; 13 bases match TRBD2. With V trimmed by 8 bases and J by 4 bases, 9 bases remained unmatched. The CDR3 runs to 16 residues. Written as DNA, the CDR3 is TGTGCCAGCGGACCCACTAGCGGGGGGGCAGCAGATACGCAGTATTTT. Amino acids: CASGPTSGGAADTQYF.

The genes are TRBV10-2 and TRBJ2-4, with TRBD2 identical over 8 bases. TRBJ2-7 explains the end of the DNA better; the J call may be wrong. The CDR3 runs 15 residues. Germline CDR1 is WSHSY and CDR2 is SAAADI. DNA of the CDR3: TGCGCCAGCAGTGAGTCTCGGGGGGGACGCTACGAGCAGTACTTC. This translates into CASSESRGGRYEQYF.

Regarding this clonotype: The DNA is omitted, as the CDR3 cannot be located on it reliably, and the CDR3 follows TCRdb's listing. The CDR3 spells CASSSSGRVYGYTF. The chain recombines TRBV6-2 or TRBV6-3 with TRBJ1-2; the table's D gene call, TRBD1, was not cross checked with the DNA. The CDR3 has 14 residues if both end residues are counted. The germline V gene encodes CDR1 MNHEY and CDR2 SVGEGT.

The CDR3 region has the DNA TGTGCCAGCAGTTACCGTTTCCAACAAGAAGGCTACACCTTC. Encoded protein: CASSYRFQQEGYTF. The chain links TRBV6-6 to TRBJ1-2; D not resolved. V lost 2 bases to trimming and J lost 8 bases, with 15 bases between them. The V gene's germline CDR1 is MNHNY and CDR2 SVGAGI (reference sequence). CDR3 length: 14 amino acids.

The gene calls are TRBV7-3 and TRBJ2-3; D call uncertain. With 4 bases removed from V and 2 bases from J, the gap between germline ends came to 7 bases. The CDR3 has 13 amino acids. The germline V gene encodes CDR1 SGHTA and CDR2 FQGTGA. Here the CDR3 reads CASSSTPTDTQYF. CDR3 nucleotide sequence: TGTGCCAGCAGCTCTACTCCCACAGATACGCAGTATTTT.

This clonotype showed up just once. The V and J genes are TRBV7-2 and TRBJ1-6, with TRBD1 matching 7 bases. This CDR3 has 17 residues. Germline V gene sequence: CDR1 SGHTA, CDR2 FQGNSA. V was pared by 1 base and J by 0 bases, with 3 bases of the junction left unmatched. The CDR3 is CASSLEQGSSYNSPLHF. As DNA, the CDR3 is TGTGCCAGCAGCTTAGAACAGGGGAGCTCCTATAATTCACCCCTCCACTTT.

The chain has TRBV29-1 and TRBJ2-1; tentatively, D is TRBD2 (7 bases). The CDR3 runs 13 residues. Germline lookup yields CDR1 SQVTM and CDR2 ANQGSEA. CDR3 amino acids: CLVSRGGYDEQFF. The CDR3 DNA sequence: TGCCTCGTGTCGAGGGGGGGATACGATGAGCAGTTCTTC.

This clonotype was picked up one time. V gene TRBV27 combines with J gene TRBJ1-4; no firm D call. The CDR3 contains 15 residues. V was pared by 6 bases and J by 8 bases, with 19 bases between. Germline-derived CDR1 and CDR2 are MNHEY and SMNVEV (reference sequence). The CDR3 is CASSLIFGGVEKLFF. CDR3 in DNA: TGTGCCAGCAGCCTCATTTTCGGCGGCGTAGAAAAACTGTTTTTT. Complete variable domain (other parts from reference TRBV27 and TRBJ1-4): EAQVTQNPRYLITVTGKKLTVTCSQNMNHEYMSWYRQDPGLGLRQIYYSMNVEVTDKGDVPEGYKVSRKEKRNFPLILESPSPNQTSLYFCASSLIFGGVEKLFFGSGTQLSVL.

This clonotype was detected only a few times. V and J are TRBV20-1 and TRBJ2-1, with TRBD2 as a possible D gene (6 bases). The CDR3 is 15 residues long. Germline CDR1 and CDR2: DFQATT and SNEGSKA (reference sequence). The V end lost 0 bases, the J end lost 6 bases, and 15 bases lay between the germline ends. The CDR3 DNA is TGCAGTGCTAGAGATATAAAAGCGGGCACCAATGAGCAGTTCTTC. As protein: CSARDIKAGTNEQFF.

This clonotype was counted a single time. The V call is TRBV5-6, the J call TRBJ2-1; weak D call: TRBD2 (5 bases). V lost 1 base and J lost 10, with 18 bases in between. The length of the CDR3 is 15 residues. Germline assignment: CDR1 SGHDT and CDR2 YYEEEE. The CDR3 loop is CASSLLYGVEVEQFF. Here the CDR3 DNA reads TGTGCCAGCAGCTTGCTCTACGGGGTGGAGGTAGAGCAGTTCTTC.

As to this clonotype: The junction shows a germline mismatch at one end, possibly a read error. This chain connects TRBV20-1 to TRBJ2-1; D perhaps matches TRBD1 (8 bases). CDR1 and CDR2 (germline): DFQATT, SNEGSKA (reference sequence). This CDR3 has 15 residues. CDR3 region: CGASGQGQDSYEQFF. The CDR3, as DNA: TGCGGTGCTAGCGGCCAGGGACAGGACAGCTATGAGCAGTTCTTC.

Of note for this clonotype: Sequence at one end of the junction differs from germline and may be a read error. The CDR3 DNA reads as TGCAGTGCTAGACAGACTAGCGGGGGCGGGAGCTCCTACAATGAGCAGTTATTC. It is translated as CSARQTSGGGSSYNEQLF. The rearrangement joins TRBV20-1 to TRBJ2-1; 12 bases match TRBD2. This CDR3 contains 18 residues. CDR1 DFQATT and CDR2 SNEGSKA come from the germline V gene (reference sequence).

As regards this clonotype: A junction boundary mismatches the germline segment, possibly from a read error. The chain recombines TRBV7-7 with TRBJ2-7; D is possibly TRBD2 (5 bases). The CDR3 totals 15 residues. Per the germline V gene, CDR1 is SSHAT and CDR2 is FNYEAQ (reference sequence). The CDR3 nucleotides read TGTGCTAGCAGCTTCCCCCGGACTTGGACCTACGAGCAGTACTTC. Amino acids: CASSFPRTWTYEQYF.